These 4 T cell receptor beta chains were all obtained from the same sample, sequenced in a study of T-cell reconstitution after alpha-beta-depleted transplantation in children (dated by TCRdb to about 2016). The method behind the library was PCR. The data were produced on an Illumina HiSeq 2500. TCR library preparation used molecular barcoding, with unique molecular identifiers applied to normalize quantification of the TCRbeta repertoire. The public reads were reprocessed in TCRdb via fastp at Q25 and MiXCR, keeping in-frame beta chains. Here each entry gathers all rows of one CDR3 protein and keeps the most common genes and DNA. This sample holds about 980,000 distinct CDR3 sequences; about 29% were observed only once. 28% of the sample rests with the top ten. Taken with the paper, the label for treatment or condition translates to: allogeneic hematopoietic cell transplantation with graft depleted of TCRalphabeta T cells and CD19 B cells.

Source: PBMCs, mostly from graft donor cells, taken 360 days after TCRalphabeta/CD19-depleted stem cell transplant. The receptors stem from a boy under two years old who had a stem cell transplant for SCID, so the T cells may come from the graft donor.

The chain links TRBV5-1 to TRBJ2-1, with D unresolved. V was shortened by 3 bases and J by 0 bases, with 13 bases between the two germline ends. CDR3 length: 16 residues. CDR1 SGHRS and CDR2 YFSETQ come from the germline V gene. CDR3 nucleotide sequence: TGCGCCAGCAGCTCCGGCTCAAAGAGCTCCTACAATGAGCAGTTCTTC. As protein: CASSSGSKSSYNEQFF.

This sequence joins TRBV20-1 and TRBJ2-2; weak D call: TRBD2 (6 bases). V lost 1 base, J lost 0 bases, and 12 bases lay in between. Germline V gives CDR1 DFQATT, CDR2 SNEGSKA (reference sequence). This CDR3 spans 16 amino acids. CDR3 protein: CSARVGGTSNTGELFF. The CDR3 bases are TGCAGTGCTAGAGTAGGAGGGACCTCGAACACCGGGGAGCTGTTTTTT.

This clonotype was found a few times. V usage is TRBV20-1 and J usage is TRBJ2-4, with a tentative D call TRBD1 (5 bases). V was clipped by 6 bases and J by 7 bases, with 13 bases between them. CDR1 is DFQATT, CDR2 SNEGSKA, per germline (reference sequence). There are 12 residues in the CDR3. The CDR3: CSARVGKNIQYF. The DNA for the CDR3 is TGCAGTGCCAGGGTAGGGAAGAACATTCAGTACTTC.

The chain has TRBV5-1 and TRBJ1-2; D not certain. Germline V lookup: CDR1 SGHRS, CDR2 YFSETQ. V lost 3 bases, J lost 4 bases, and 10 bases lay in between. The CDR3 runs to 13 residues. CDR3 region: CASSYSKAYGYTF. CDR3 DNA: TGCGCCAGCAGCTACAGTAAAGCCTATGGCTACACCTTC.